Here is one T cell receptor beta chain with its context. This record comes from a study of blood T cell repertoires in COVID-19. Study-wide context: Some COVID-19 samples were acute and others convalescent; all came from the United States, Italy and Spain.

Authors' methods: Reference gene primer amplification yielded estimated nucleated cell counts. Data came from immunoSEQ multiplex PCR; TCRdb stores just in-frame clones and leaves some out. V and J calls plus clone size are reproduced from that table; the DNA served to infer D and trimming. The table has 120,000 to 150,000 clones, about 86% seen once. CDR1 is MGHDK and CDR2 is SYGVNS in the germline V gene. This CDR3 has 15 residues. J gave up 4 bases and V 3 bases, and 6 bases lay outside the gene matches. V gene TRBV25-1 combines with J gene TRBJ1-1, with 9 bases lining up with TRBD1. The receptor's source is a woman in her forties or fifties with active or convalescent COVID-19. Material for sequencing was peripheral blood. This CDR3 reads CASSDPTGGGTEAFF. For the CDR3, the DNA is TGTGCCAGCAGTGACCCGACAGGGGGGGGCACTGAAGCTTTCTTT.